The table lists the clone carrying this TCR beta chain with a count of one. What it binds is not known. This specimen belongs to a study of T cell responses to AZD1222 COVID-19 vaccine. Study-level results: Only after the peak T cell response were repertoires sampled. Spike was spanned by vaccine-associated CD4 TCRs, with dominance at 160-218 and 743-854. Nearly half of spike-specific TCRs reportedly target variant regions that are unmutated in the B.1.351 and B.1.1.7 variants.

The repertoire was sequenced with immunoSEQ multiplex PCR; TCRdb's copy has only in-frame clones and lacks some. The table lists approximately 170,000 clones, about 86% of them singletons, with approximately 10% in the top ten. This receptor was taken from an adult who received the AZD1222 COVID-19 vaccine. The sample was peripheral blood, taken 28 days after the second AZD1222 dose.

The CDR3 bases are TGTGCCACCAGTGATACCGACAGGGGAGATGGCTACACCTTC. Its translation is CATSDTDRGDGYTF. The genes are TRBV24-1 and TRBJ1-2; 8 bases are a match to TRBD1. Per the germline V gene, CDR1 is KGHDR and CDR2 is SFDVKD. There are 14 residues in the CDR3. J gave up 6 bases and V 3 bases, and 5 bases lay outside the gene matches.